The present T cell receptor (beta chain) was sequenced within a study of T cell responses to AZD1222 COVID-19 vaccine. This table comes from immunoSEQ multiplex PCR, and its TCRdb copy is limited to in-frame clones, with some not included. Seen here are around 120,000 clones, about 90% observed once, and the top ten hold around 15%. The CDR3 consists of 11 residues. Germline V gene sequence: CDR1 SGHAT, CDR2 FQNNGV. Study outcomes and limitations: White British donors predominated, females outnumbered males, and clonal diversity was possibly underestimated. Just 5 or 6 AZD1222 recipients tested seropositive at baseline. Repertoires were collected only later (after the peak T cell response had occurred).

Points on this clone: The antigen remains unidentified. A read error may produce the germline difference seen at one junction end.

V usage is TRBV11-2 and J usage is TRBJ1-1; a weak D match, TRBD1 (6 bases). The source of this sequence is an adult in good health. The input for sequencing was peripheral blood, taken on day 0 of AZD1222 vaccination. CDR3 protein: CASSLDRRAFF. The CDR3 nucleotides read TGTGCCAGCAGCCTAGACAGGAGAGCTTTCTTT.